The text below deals with one T cell receptor (beta chain). The data belong to a study of T cell changes during pregnancy in multiple sclerosis. The method was immunoSEQ multiplex PCR; TCRdb's version includes in-frame clones alone and lacks a portion of them. The sample holds 80,000 to 130,000 clones, approximately 90% seen once. V was trimmed by 3 bases and J by 3 bases, leaving 18 bases between them. The CDR3 totals 16 residues. Germline loops: CDR1 LNHDA, CDR2 SQIVND (reference sequence). The chain has TRBV19 and TRBJ2-7; tentatively, D is TRBD1 (6 bases). Sequenced here: peripheral blood, sampled in the second trimester of pregnancy. The TCR originated in a female donor with multiple sclerosis, enrolled in a pregnancy study. CDR3 sequence reads: CASSIGWGRGNYEQYF. The DNA of the CDR3 is TGTGCCAGTAGTATTGGGTGGGGGCGTGGGAACTACGAGCAGTACTTC.